These 27 T cell receptor beta chains were sequenced from one sample in a study of blood T cell repertoires in COVID-19. TCRdb keeps only in-frame clones here, not all; method: immunoSEQ multiplex PCR. The data contain around 93,000 clones, more than 75% of them singletons. Sequences were obtained from peripheral blood. These receptors were taken from a man older than 75 with acute or convalescent COVID-19.

This chain connects TRBV2 to TRBJ1-1; TRBD1 agrees at 7 bases. V shed 1 base, J shed 0 bases, and the junction held 2 bases outside the gene matches. Germline CDR1 SNHLY, CDR2 FYNNEI. The CDR3 is made up of 15 amino acids. This CDR3 reads CASSEERGLNTEAFF. The CDR3 DNA is TGTGCCAGCAGTGAAGAAAGGGGGCTGAACACTGAAGCTTTCTTT.

The chain employs TRBV20-1 and TRBJ1-2; a weak D match, TRBD1 (5 bases). The CDR3 totals 15 residues. From germline, CDR1 is DFQATT and CDR2 SNEGSKA (reference sequence). V gave up 3 bases and J gave up 3 bases, with 17 bases separating them. The CDR3 spells CSASPQGGRYYGYTF. The DNA of the CDR3 is TGCAGTGCTAGTCCCCAGGGAGGTAGATACTATGGCTACACCTTC.

This rearrangement joins TRBV6-2 or TRBV6-3 to TRBJ2-1; 8 bases line up with TRBD2. Trimming at V came to 5 bases and at J to 0 bases, leaving 6 bases not matched to a gene. CDR1 MNHEY and CDR2 SVGEGT come from the germline V gene. This CDR3 has 16 residues. The CDR3 spells CASSRLAPSSYNEQFF. CDR3 in DNA: TGTGCCAGCAGTAGACTAGCGCCGAGCTCCTACAATGAGCAGTTCTTC.

The chain joins TRBV7-2 to TRBJ1-2; D is possibly TRBD1 (6 bases). The CDR3 spans 13 residues. Deletions cut 2 bases from V and 6 bases from J, with 10 bases between. The germline gives CDR1 SGHTA, CDR2 FQGNSA. CDR3 sequence: CASSLSGVDGYTF. The DNA of the CDR3 is TGTGCCAGCAGCTTATCAGGGGTGGATGGCTACACCTTC.

This chain links TRBV20-1 with TRBJ1-2; 7 bases fit TRBD1. V shed 3 bases and J 8 bases; nucleotides not matched to a gene: 6. Germline CDR1 is DFQATT and CDR2 is SNEGSKA (reference sequence). The CDR3 has 12 residues. The CDR3 DNA reads as TGCAGTGCTAGTAGGGCAGGGGGAGGCTACACCTTC. Residues: CSASRAGGGYTF.

The chain employs TRBV5-4 and TRBJ1-2, with a weak D call TRBD1 (6 bases). The V gene's germline CDR1 is SGHNT and CDR2 YYREEE (reference sequence). The CDR3 extends over 15 amino acids. Deletions cut 10 bases from V and 4 bases from J, with 23 bases between. DNA for the CDR3: TGTGCCGCTGGGGAGGGGCAGATGGGGGCCTATGGCTACACCTTC. It is translated as CAAGEGQMGAYGYTF.

The chain combines TRBV10-2 with TRBJ2-2; 7 nucleotides align to TRBD1. V lost 10 bases and J lost 1; bases outside the gene matches: 9. Germline loops: CDR1 WSHSY, CDR2 SAAADI. There are 15 residues in the CDR3. The CDR3 DNA reads as TGCGCCACCACCCCAGGACAGGTGAACACCGGGGAGCTGTTTTTT. It encodes CATTPGQVNTGELFF.

This clone was observed a few times. This sequence joins TRBV6-1 and TRBJ2-2, with 7 bases identical to TRBD2. Germline lookup yields CDR1 MNHNS and CDR2 SASEGT. This CDR3 comprises 15 residues. V lost 3 bases to trimming and J lost 3 bases; unmatched junction nucleotides: 4. The CDR3 reads CASSEGGWHTGELFF. CDR3 nucleotide sequence: TGTGCCAGCAGTGAGGGGGGGTGGCACACCGGGGAGCTGTTTTTT.

In this sample, this clone turned up once. The V gene is TRBV9, the J gene TRBJ1-3; D possibly corresponds to TRBD1 (5 bases). Between the trimmed V and J ends, which lost 3 bases and 4 bases, there was a span of 17 bases. The CDR3 covers 16 residues. Germline V lookup: CDR1 SGDLS, CDR2 YYNGEE. In DNA, the CDR3 is TGTGCCAGCAGCGGTTTCAGGGCCACTGAGGGAAACACCATATATTTT. Translating gives CASSGFRATEGNTIYF.

The genes are TRBV10-3 and TRBJ1-2; D is undetermined. The germline V gene encodes CDR1 ENHRY and CDR2 SYGVKD. Trimming took off 3 bases at V and 5 bases at J, with 10 bases between the two ends. The CDR3 has 13 amino acids. CDR3 in DNA: TGTGCCATCAGTGATCGGGTCGGATATGGCTACACCTTC. This codes for CAISDRVGYGYTF.

V is TRBV28 and J is TRBJ1-2; D unclear. The CDR3 is 12 amino acids. V was shortened by 3 bases and J by 4 bases, with 6 bases between the two germline ends. Germline V gene data show CDR1 as MDHEN and CDR2 as SYDVKM. CDR3 protein: CASSLKLYGYTF. The DNA for the CDR3 is TGTGCCAGCAGTTTGAAACTCTATGGCTACACCTTC.

The gene calls are TRBV21-1 and TRBJ2-5; the table's D call of TRBD2 was not tested on the DNA. TRBV21-1 is assigned pseudogene status. This CDR3 has 15 residues. Here the CDR3 DNA reads TGTGCCAGCAGCAAAGCCTCGAGGCGAGGAGAGACCCAGTACTTC. Amino acids: CASSKASRRGETQYF.

This clone was counted a single time. The rearrangement links TRBV27 to TRBJ1-4; possibly TRBD1 for D (5 bases). The CDR3 totals 16 residues. V was cut by 2 bases and J by 5 bases, with 15 bases left in between. Germline CDR1 is MNHEY and CDR2 is SMNVEV (reference sequence). The CDR3 here is CASSLGLGVGNEKLFF. The DNA of the CDR3 is TGTGCCAGCAGTTTAGGTCTAGGGGTAGGGAATGAAAAACTGTTTTTT.

The V and J genes are TRBV18 and TRBJ2-1, with 9 bases matching TRBD1. V was pared by 2 bases and J by 16 bases, with 12 bases of the junction left unmatched. CDR1 is KGHSH and CDR2 is LQKENI in the germline V gene. CDR3 length: 14 residues. CDR3 nucleotide sequence: TGTGCCAGCTCACCAGGGACAGGGACGCGGGAACTTTTCTTC. Amino acids: CASSPGTGTRELFF.

CDR3 residues: CASSLGTSGSFTSSYNEQFF. The CDR3 DNA reads as TGTGCCAGCAGTTTAGGGACTAGCGGGAGCTTTACTAGCTCCTACAATGAGCAGTTCTTC. The chain joins TRBV28 to TRBJ2-1; the match to TRBD2 covers 14 bases. The CDR3 is 20 amino acids. J lost 0 bases, V lost 2 bases, and 9 bases had no gene match. CDR1 MDHEN and CDR2 SYDVKM come from the germline V gene.

V usage is TRBV7-2 and J usage is TRBJ1-5; a possible D gene is TRBD1 (5 bases). CDR3 length equals 15 residues. Deletions cut 5 bases from V and 0 bases from J, with 11 bases between. Germline CDR1 and CDR2: SGHTA and FQGNSA. In DNA form, the CDR3 reads TGTGCCAGCAGCCTCCAGGGATATAGCAATCAGCCCCAGCATTTT. Its protein product is CASSLQGYSNQPQHF.

The genes are TRBV6-5 and TRBJ1-1; D is possibly TRBD1 (5 bases). Germline V gives CDR1 MNHEY, CDR2 SVGAGI. Trimming removed 5 bases from V and 2 bases from J, with 12 bases in between. This CDR3 has 14 amino acids. Here the CDR3 DNA reads TGTGCCAGCAGTCTCGGGGGGATAAACACTGAAGCTTTCTTT. It is translated as CASSLGGINTEAFF.

This rearrangement joins TRBV5-6 to TRBJ2-1, with 8 bases matching TRBD1. V gave up 4 bases and J gave up 7 bases; unmatched junction bases: 7. Looked up from germline, CDR1 is SGHDT and CDR2 is YYEEEE. CDR3 length: 14 residues. DNA for the CDR3: TGTGCCAGCAGCGTCAGGACAGGGCGGAATGAGCAGTTCTTC. Encoded protein: CASSVRTGRNEQFF.

The CDR3: CATSFSDRLTGELFF. In DNA, the CDR3 is TGTGCCACCAGTTTTTCGGACAGGCTGACCGGGGAGCTGTTTTTT. V and J are TRBV24-1 and TRBJ2-2, with TRBD1 matching over 7 bases. V lost 6 bases and J lost 5; bases outside the gene matches: 8. Germline V CDR1 and CDR2: KGHDR, SFDVKD. This CDR3 spans 15 amino acids.

This clone occurred many times. The chain employs TRBV10-2 and TRBJ1-6; 10 nucleotides match TRBD1. CDR3 size: 16 residues. After removal of 3 bases from V and 7 bases from J, the junction contained 6 bases not matched to a gene. Germline loops: CDR1 WSHSY, CDR2 SAAADI. DNA for the CDR3: TGCGCCAGCAGTGAAGTTCCGGGACAGGGGAATTCACCCCTCCACTTT. Translation gives CASSEVPGQGNSPLHF.

The count of this clone is one. V gene TRBV5-8 combines with J gene TRBJ1-4, with a weak D call TRBD1 (5 bases). CDR3 length: 16 residues. Germline values: CDR1 SGHTS, CDR2 YDEGEE. V shed 6 bases and J shed 2 bases, with 17 bases lying between them. The CDR3 nucleotides read TGTGCCAGCAACGTTGGCCGGGGGTCGACTAATGAAAAACTGTTTTTT. It translates to CASNVGRGSTNEKLFF.

The gene calls are TRBV7-2 and TRBJ1-1; maybe TRBD1 (5 bases). The length of the CDR3 is 16 residues. Between the trimmed V and J ends, which lost 0 bases and 0 bases, there was a span of 11 bases. The germline CDR1 and CDR2 sequences are SGHTA and FQGNSA. CDR3 in amino acids: CASSLAGQTVNTEAFF. CDR3 sequence (DNA): TGTGCCAGCAGCTTAGCGGGGCAGACCGTGAACACTGAAGCTTTCTTT. The full variable domain, completed using reference TRBV7-2 and TRBJ1-1, is GAGVSQSPSNKVTEKGKDVELRCDPISGHTALYWYRQSLGQGLEFLIYFQGNSAPDKSGLPSDRFSAERTGGSVSTLTIQRTQQEDSAVYLCASSLAGQTVNTEAFFGQGTRLTVV.

The chain combines TRBV6-2 or TRBV6-3 with TRBJ2-7; D unresolved. The CDR3 runs 16 residues. V shed 6 bases and J shed 3 bases, with 21 bases lying between them. Germline V gene sequence: CDR1 MNHEY, CDR2 SVGEGT. CDR3 nucleotides: TGTGCCAGCAGCCGCCAAGCGCTCGTGCGGAACTACGAGCAGTACTTC. It yields the protein CASSRQALVRNYEQYF.

This clone appeared a single time. The chain couples TRBV27 to TRBJ2-3; D perhaps matches TRBD2 (7 bases). Between the trimmed V and J ends, which lost 7 bases and 3 bases, there was a span of 20 bases. The CDR3 has 16 residues. Germline V lookup: CDR1 MNHEY, CDR2 SMNVEV (reference sequence). This chain's CDR3 is CASIPGGQGRTDTQYF. CDR3 nucleotides: TGTGCCAGCATCCCCGGGGGGCAGGGGAGGACAGATACGCAGTATTTT.

This clone was seen a handful of times. This chain uses TRBV3-1 (or the pseudogene TRBV3-2) with TRBJ2-2; 9 bases are shared with TRBD1. Germline CDR1 is LGHDT and CDR2 is YNNKEL (reference sequence). The CDR3 loop spans 15 amino acids. Trimming removed 4 bases from V and 3 bases from J; junction bases left unmatched: 3. CDR3 amino acids: CASSRRQGDTGELFF. The CDR3 region has the DNA TGTGCCAGCAGCCGTAGACAGGGGGACACCGGGGAGCTGTTTTTT.

The chain has TRBV6-4 and TRBJ1-4; 8 positions agree with TRBD1. This CDR3 has 12 residues. Germline V lookup: CDR1 MRHNA, CDR2 SNTAGT. The V gene end was trimmed by 5 bases and the J gene end by 10 bases; junction bases not matched to a gene: 3. The CDR3 protein is CASSTGGGKLFF. The CDR3 region has the DNA TGTGCCAGCAGTACAGGGGGTGGAAAACTGTTTTTT.

The chain uses TRBV5-1 and TRBJ2-2; TRBD1 matches 8 bases. The junction had 7 bases not matched to a gene; V was cut back by 0 bases and J by 3 bases. CDR1 and CDR2 from the germline V gene are SGHRS and YFSETQ. CDR3 length: 17 amino acids. CDR3 loop: CASSLAVQGADTGELFF. The CDR3 nucleotides are TGCGCCAGCAGCTTGGCCGTGCAGGGGGCAGACACCGGGGAGCTGTTTTTT. The full variable domain, with the rest looked up from reference TRBV5-1 and TRBJ2-2, is KAGVTQTPRYLIKTRGQQVTLSCSPISGHRSVSWYQQTPGQGLQFLFEYFSETQRNKGNFPGRFSGRQFSNSRSEMNVSTLELGDSALYLCASSLAVQGADTGELFFGEGSRLTVL.